A selection of T cell receptor beta chains follows, all from one sample in a study of CD4+ T cells in melanoma. The table came from immunoSEQ multiplex PCR; TCRdb's copy has only in-frame clones and leaves some out. Of about 120,000 clones in the sample, over 80% were seen once. The sequenced sample consisted of peripheral blood. The receptors were gathered from a human donor with melanoma. The conserved cysteine and the conserved F or W are not part of the CDR3 here. Clone sizes are given selectively: once, few, many, or a class where the clone is expanded.

V	size	J	length	CDR3
TRBV11-2	.	TRBJ2-3	13	ASSGRGERTDTQY
TRBV4-1	.	TRBJ1-5	13	ASSQEGRSNQPQH
TRBV7-2	medium-sized	TRBJ1-2	13	ASTFQGITNYGYT
TRBV4-1	.	TRBJ1-2	13	ASSQEVGSNYGYT
TRBV4-2	.	TRBJ2-7	11	ASSQEGRTEQY
TRBV5-4	.	TRBJ1-5	13	ASSIQDRPGQPQH
TRBV18	.	TRBJ2-1	10	ASSPGVNEQF
TRBV5-4	few	TRBJ2-5	12	ASSLVGGRKTQY
TRBV14	.	TRBJ1-5	13	ASSQDKRGNQPQH
TRBV29-1	.	TRBJ2-5	12	SILGGQGQETQY